The 30 T cell receptor beta chains listed next were all sequenced from one sample in a study of Ad26.COV2.S vaccination and SARS-CoV-2 variants. Assay: immunoSEQ multiplex PCR; the TCRdb copy retains only in-frame clones and omits some. Of about 380,000 clones detected, about 83% appear once; the ten largest clones hold 7.4%. The treatment is: around 19 received Ad26.COV2.S at low or high dose, single or two shots; 5 received placebo; per-sample allocation not given. Vaccine and placebo recipients were sampled on day 63 after the first injection. The sequences come from peripheral blood, collected in a trial of Ad26.COV2.S vaccine versus placebo. All receptors come from a person between 18 and 65 years old who received the Ad26.COV2.S COVID-19 vaccine or a placebo.

This chain uses TRBV11-2 with TRBJ2-7; 8 bases are shared with TRBD1. The CDR3 is 15 residues long. From germline, CDR1 is SGHAT and CDR2 FQNNGV. J gave up 3 bases and V 5 bases, and 9 bases lay outside the gene matches. CDR3 loop: CASSVLGQGNYEQYF. The CDR3 DNA reads as TGTGCCAGCAGCGTACTTGGACAGGGAAACTACGAGCAGTACTTC.

The genes are TRBV11-3 and TRBJ1-1, with 7 bases that match TRBD1. J was trimmed by 1 base and V by 1 base; bases with no gene match: 3. Germline V gives CDR1 SGHNT, CDR2 YENEEA. The CDR3 runs to 15 residues. The DNA for the CDR3 is TGTGCCAGCAGCTTAGGAGGGACAGAGAACACTGAAGCTTTCTTT. Amino acids: CASSLGGTENTEAFF.

This clone has only a few counts. The V gene is TRBV25-1, the J gene TRBJ1-2, with a tentative D call TRBD1 (5 bases). V dropped 2 bases and J dropped 4 bases, with 8 bases sitting between them. The CDR3 runs 13 residues. The germline gives CDR1 MGHDK, CDR2 SYGVNS. In DNA form, the CDR3 reads TGTGCCAGCAGTGAAGGGGCGGGCTATGGCTACACCTTC. It is translated as CASSEGAGYGYTF.

This clone was detected only a few times. This chain joins TRBV7-3 and TRBJ1-1; 11 bases align to TRBD1. CDR1 and CDR2 from the germline V gene are SGHTA and FQGTGA. The CDR3 has 14 amino acids. Trimming cost V 5 bases and J 6 bases; bases outside gene matches: 5. CDR3 in amino acids: CASSPDRGRAEAFF. Here the CDR3 DNA reads TGTGCCAGCAGCCCGGACAGGGGGCGCGCTGAAGCTTTCTTT.

This clone was seen only a few times. The V gene is TRBV5-1, the J gene TRBJ2-7, with 10 bases identical to TRBD2. The CDR3 spans 15 residues. Looked up from germline, CDR1 is SGHRS and CDR2 is YFSETQ. V lost 4 bases and J lost 0; bases outside the gene matches: 4. CDR3 DNA: TGCGCCAGCAGCGGATGGACTAGCGGCTCCTACGAGCAGTACTTC. Its translation: CASSGWTSGSYEQYF.

The chain carries TRBV27 and TRBJ2-2; 11 positions match TRBD1. Germline-derived CDR1 and CDR2 are MNHEY and SMNVEV (reference sequence). The CDR3 sequence is 14 residues long. Losses at the gene ends were 5 bases for V and 6 bases for J; bases not matched to a gene: 2. The CDR3 sequence is CASSRDRGAGELFF. The CDR3 nucleotides are TGTGCCAGCAGTAGGGACAGGGGGGCCGGGGAGCTGTTTTTT.

This clone was observed once. The chain recombines TRBV29-1 with TRBJ1-2; the D gene is possibly TRBD1 (5 bases). CDR3 length equals 14 residues. V lost 5 bases, J lost 6 bases, and 19 bases lay in between. CDR1 is SQVTM and CDR2 is ANQGSEA in the germline V gene. CDR3 sequence: CSVPFEGSLDGYTF. Here the CDR3 DNA reads TGCAGCGTTCCCTTCGAGGGGTCTCTCGATGGCTACACCTTC.

The chain links TRBV3-1 (or the pseudogene TRBV3-2) to TRBJ2-2; 9 bases map to TRBD2. Germline V gives CDR1 LGHDT, CDR2 YNNKEL (reference sequence). The CDR3 has 19 amino acids. V was pared by 1 base and J by 6 bases, with 15 bases of the junction left unmatched. As DNA, the CDR3 is TGTGCCAGCAGCCAAGTCCCCGGCCTTTTTAGCGGGAGAGCCGGGGAGCTGTTTTTT. This codes for CASSQVPGLFSGRAGELFF.

Comment on this clone: This sample also contains other DNA sequences that code for the same CDR3. The genes are TRBV7-3 and TRBJ2-3, with 7 bases matching TRBD1. This CDR3 is built from 13 residues. Germline CDR1 is SGHTA and CDR2 is FQGTGA. Trimming took 5 bases from V and 5 from J; bases not matched to a gene: 4. This CDR3 is CASSPPGGDTQYF. CDR3 bases: TGTGCCAGCAGCCCCCCAGGGGGAGATACGCAGTATTTT. The full variable domain, in which reference TRBV7-3 and TRBJ2-3 provide the parts outside the CDR3, is GAGVSQTPSNKVTEKGKYVELRCDPISGHTALYWYRQSLGQGPEFLIYFQGTGAADDSGLPNDRFFAVRPEGSVSTLKIQRTERGDSAVYLCASSPPGGDTQYFGPGTRLTVL.

V and J are TRBV29-1 and TRBJ2-2; D may be TRBD1 or TRBD2 (5 bases each). Trimming stripped 1 base from V and 8 bases from J, with 11 bases between. CDR3 length: 13 amino acids. The germline V gene has CDR1 SQVTM and CDR2 ANQGSEA. The CDR3 loop is CSVEVGTPGELFF. The CDR3 nucleotides are TGCAGCGTTGAAGTCGGGACGCCGGGGGAGCTGTTTTTT.

The chain carries TRBV6-5 and TRBJ2-2, with D possibly called TRBD1 or TRBD2 (6 bases each). Deletions cut 7 bases from V and 6 bases from J, with 15 bases between. This CDR3 comprises 14 residues. The V gene's germline CDR1 is MNHEY and CDR2 SVGAGI. The CDR3 is CASITGAGAGELFF. CDR3 bases: TGTGCCAGCATTACGGGGGCCGGGGCCGGGGAGCTGTTTTTT.

J is TRBJ2-2 and V is TRBV24-1, with TRBD1 matching over 7 bases. This CDR3 region has 14 residues. The J segment lost 6 bases and the V segment lost 1 base, leaving 1 base of the junction unmatched. In germline, CDR1 is KGHDR, CDR2 SFDVKD. The CDR3 spells CATSDFGQAGELFF. CDR3 DNA sequence: TGTGCCACCAGTGATTTCGGACAGGCCGGGGAGCTGTTTTTT.

The chain couples TRBV7-2 to TRBJ2-1; D uncertain. The V gene lost 3 bases and the J gene lost 7 bases, with 13 bases spanning the gap. Germline values: CDR1 SGHTA, CDR2 FQGNSA. This CDR3 region has 14 residues. The CDR3 nucleotides are TGTGCCAGCAGCTTTTACACCTCTGCGAATGAGCAGTTCTTC. Translation gives CASSFYTSANEQFF.

The chain links TRBV2 to TRBJ1-6; maybe TRBD1 (6 bases). V was pared by 7 bases and J by 9 bases, with 16 bases between. The CDR3 is 14 amino acids. Germline CDR1 is SNHLY and CDR2 is FYNNEI. CDR3 sequence (DNA): TGTGCCAGCATTTACAGGGAAGGTGGTTCACCCCTCCACTTT. Amino acid sequence: CASIYREGGSPLHF.

This clone showed up just once. J is TRBJ2-1 and V is TRBV29-1; D not certain. CDR1 is SQVTM and CDR2 is ANQGSEA in the germline V gene. This CDR3 spans 13 amino acids. Trimming stripped 6 bases from V and 0 bases from J, with 9 bases between. The CDR3 region is CSVVGLSYNEQFF. The CDR3 DNA is TGCAGCGTCGTAGGTCTCTCCTACAATGAGCAGTTCTTC.

The chain couples TRBV19 to TRBJ2-3; TRBD1 matches at 10 bases. CDR3 size: 14 residues. Looked up from germline, CDR1 is LNHDA and CDR2 is SQIVND (reference sequence). V shed 5 bases and J 4 bases; nucleotides not matched to a gene: 3. The CDR3: CASSDRGPADTQYF. CDR3 nucleotides: TGTGCCAGTAGTGACAGGGGGCCCGCAGATACGCAGTATTTT.

J is TRBJ2-7 and V is TRBV5-1, with a tentative D call TRBD1 (5 bases). Germline V gene lookup returns CDR1 SGHRS and CDR2 YFSETQ. There are 14 residues in the CDR3. The V gene lost 2 bases and the J gene lost 0 bases, with 9 bases spanning the gap. The CDR3 region has the DNA TGCGCCAGCAGCTTAGACAGTTCCTCCTACGAGCAGTACTTC. Translation: CASSLDSSSYEQYF.

Only one count was recorded for this clone. This chain connects TRBV18 to TRBJ1-2; 9 bases map to TRBD1. There are 16 residues in the CDR3. CDR1 is KGHSH and CDR2 is LQKENI in the germline V gene. V gave up 1 base and J gave up 6 bases; unmatched junction bases: 9. The CDR3 region is CASSPQSGTGPHGYTF. In DNA form, the CDR3 reads TGTGCCAGCTCACCACAATCAGGGACAGGGCCTCATGGCTACACCTTC. The variable domain in full, completed from reference TRBV18 and TRBJ1-2, reads NAGVMQNPRHLVRRRGQEARLRCSPMKGHSHVYWYRQLPEEGLKFMVYLQKENIIDESGMPKERFSAEFPKEGPSILRIQQVVRGDSAAYFCASSPQSGTGPHGYTFGSGTRLTVV.

This CDR3 is CASSSGGGTGYTF. The CDR3 DNA reads TGTGCCAGCAGCTCCGGAGGAGGGACGGGCTACACCTTC. J is TRBJ1-2 and V is TRBV7-2, with TRBD1 as a possible D gene (5 bases). CDR3 length: 13 residues. The V end was cut by 4 bases, the J end by 8 bases, with 14 bases between. Germline V gene data show CDR1 as SGHTA and CDR2 as FQGNSA.

This rearrangement joins TRBV5-6 to TRBJ2-6, with unresolved D. The V end lost 0 bases, the J end lost 2 bases, and 6 bases lay between the germline ends. This CDR3 is 15 amino acids long. Germline values: CDR1 SGHDT, CDR2 YYEEEE. CDR3 sequence reads: CASSLAGTGANVLTF. In DNA, the CDR3 is TGTGCCAGCAGCTTGGCTGGGACTGGGGCCAACGTCCTGACTTTC.

The chain has TRBV6-1 and TRBJ2-1, with TRBD2 identical over 11 bases. The V and J ends lost 2 bases and 8 bases, in that order; junction bases with no gene match: 5. The CDR3 sequence is 15 residues long. Germline CDR1 is MNHNS and CDR2 is SASEGT. The CDR3 here is CASSEHSGGADEQFF. CDR3 DNA: TGTGCCAGCAGTGAACATAGCGGGGGGGCCGATGAGCAGTTCTTC.

The chain recombines TRBV5-1 with TRBJ1-4; D possibly corresponds to TRBD1 (5 bases). Trimming pared 3 bases from V and 0 bases from J, leaving 9 bases between. The germline CDR1 and CDR2 sequences are SGHRS and YFSETQ. The CDR3 is 15 amino acids. The CDR3 loop is CASSSGGATNEKLFF. In DNA, the CDR3 is TGCGCCAGCAGCTCAGGAGGGGCAACTAATGAAAAACTGTTTTTT.

This chain connects TRBV10-3 to TRBJ1-2; no definite D call. The CDR3 covers 13 residues. CDR1 and CDR2 (germline): ENHRY, SYGVKD. V was cut by 0 bases and J by 8 bases, with 10 bases left in between. The chain's CDR3 is CAISESTAGGYTF. The CDR3 coding sequence is TGTGCCATCAGTGAGTCTACTGCGGGCGGCTACACCTTC.

Note on this clone: This sample also contains other DNA sequences that code for the same CDR3. The rearrangement links TRBV9 to TRBJ2-1; D gene ambiguous. The CDR3 sequence is 15 residues long. CDR1 SGDLS and CDR2 YYNGEE come from the germline V gene. The V and J ends lost 0 bases and 0 bases respectively, with 7 bases between them. The CDR3 here is CASSVGLSSYNEQFF. The CDR3 DNA is TGTGCCAGCAGCGTAGGTCTAAGCTCCTACAATGAGCAGTTCTTC.

This clone was seen only a few times. The V gene is TRBV20-1, the J gene TRBJ2-7, with a weak D call TRBD2 (5 bases). The CDR3 loop spans 11 amino acids. Germline values: CDR1 DFQATT, CDR2 SNEGSKA (reference sequence). V was cut by 8 bases and J by 3 bases, with 11 bases left in between. Written as DNA, the CDR3 is TGCAGTTTCCAGCGGAACTACGAGCAGTACTTC. The encoded protein is CSFQRNYEQYF.

V gene TRBV19 combines with J gene TRBJ1-2, with D uncertain. Germline V gene lookup returns CDR1 LNHDA and CDR2 SQIVND (reference sequence). This CDR3 comprises 14 residues. V lost 3 bases and J lost 4, with 12 bases in between. Here the CDR3 reads CASSIAGKAYGYTF. The CDR3 DNA sequence: TGTGCCAGTAGTATCGCCGGGAAAGCCTATGGCTACACCTTC.

The chain carries TRBV11-2 and TRBJ2-1, with D hard to call. This CDR3 has 11 amino acids. Trimming removed 8 bases at V and 5 bases at J, with 7 bases between. The germline gives CDR1 SGHAT, CDR2 FQNNGV. The CDR3 nucleotides are TGTGCCAGCGGTTATCACAATGAGCAGTTCTTC. It encodes CASGYHNEQFF.

The chain is built from TRBV27 and TRBJ2-1; 9 nucleotides line up with TRBD2. The CDR3 sequence is 14 residues long. Unmatched junction bases numbered 1, after V lost 1 base and J lost 6 bases. Germline assignment: CDR1 MNHEY and CDR2 SMNVEV (reference sequence). The CDR3 sequence is CASSLLLAGNEQFF. The CDR3 nucleotides read TGTGCCAGCAGTTTATTACTAGCGGGCAATGAGCAGTTCTTC.

The chain combines TRBV27 with TRBJ1-5; D ambiguous. This CDR3 is 13 amino acids long. Germline-derived CDR1 and CDR2 are MNHEY and SMNVEV (reference sequence). The V end lost 2 bases, the J end lost 4 bases, and 6 bases lay between the germline ends. This CDR3 reads CASSLVTNQPQHF. The CDR3 bases are TGTGCCAGCAGTTTAGTCACTAATCAGCCCCAGCATTTT.

The J gene is TRBJ1-6, the V gene TRBV7-9; D remains ambiguous. Germline CDR1 is SEHNR and CDR2 is FQNEAQ (reference sequence). Trimming removed 2 bases from V and 10 bases from J, with 9 bases in between. This CDR3 is built from 13 residues. Here the CDR3 DNA reads TGTGCCAGCAGCTTAAAGGAGGTATCACCCCTCCACTTT. Translation: CASSLKEVSPLHF.